This T cell receptor (beta chain) was identified in a study of naive and memory T cell subsets. There are 16 residues in the CDR3. Trimming left V 4 bases short and J 2 bases short, with 16 bases between. Per the germline V gene, CDR1 is SGHDT and CDR2 is YYEEEE. Separate alpha and beta amplification began at the second PCR step. The beta constant-region primer was an equimolar mix of two oligonucleotides covering TRBC1 and TRBC2. TCRdb ran MiXCR on the UMI-ligation and nested PCR reads and lists one entry per CDR3 protein. Here the sample spans roughly 91,000 distinct CDR3 sequences, over 10% being singletons.

The specimen sequenced was central memory CD4+ T cells from blood. J is TRBJ1-5 and V is TRBV5-6; tentatively, D is TRBD1 (6 bases). This clonotype originated in a human donor in good health. The chain's CDR3 is CASSRLRDIGNQPQHF. As DNA, the CDR3 is TGTGCCAGCAGCCGTCTCCGGGACATCGGCAATCAGCCCCAGCATTTT.